Listed here is a single T cell receptor (beta chain). This sample is drawn from a study of blood T cell repertoires in COVID-19. Across the study: Samples taken during acute and convalescent COVID-19 were collected in the United States, Italy and Spain.

The germline CDR1 and CDR2 sequences are SGHRS and YFSETQ. This CDR3 spans 17 amino acids. The V and J ends lost 1 base and 4 bases respectively, with 18 bases between them. In the original workflow: Amplification of reference gene primers provided the estimated nucleated cell counts. TCRdb keeps only in-frame clones here, not all; method: immunoSEQ multiplex PCR. Clone size and V and J calls were adopted from that table, with D and trimming inferred from the DNA. The table includes under 300,000 clones, around 86% detected once. The clonotype comes from a man aged 30-40 years who had recovered from COVID-19. The chain couples TRBV5-1 to TRBJ2-1, with D perhaps TRBD1 (6 bases). The sequencing input was peripheral blood. CDR3 bases: TGCGCCAGCAGCTTGCAATTGACAGGCTTAGGGTACAATGAGCAGTTCTTC. Translating it yields CASSLQLTGLGYNEQFF. The whole variable domain, filled in from reference TRBV5-1 and TRBJ2-1, reads KAGVTQTPRYLIKTRGQQVTLSCSPISGHRSVSWYQQTPGQGLQFLFEYFSETQRNKGNFPGRFSGRQFSNSRSEMNVSTLELGDSALYLCASSLQLTGLGYNEQFFGPGTRLTVL.